The 23 T cell receptor beta chains in this list originate from one sample, sequenced in a study of Ad26.COV2.S vaccination and SARS-CoV-2 variants. Measured with immunoSEQ multiplex PCR; TCRdb has only the in-frame clones, and not every one. The repertoire has about 480,000 clones, around nine tenths of them found once; the top ten carry around 13%. Treatment described: around 19 received Ad26.COV2.S at low or high dose, single or two shots; about 5 received placebo; per-sample allocation not given. Samples came from day 63 after the first vaccine or placebo injection. Sample: peripheral blood, taken in a trial of Ad26.COV2.S vaccine versus placebo. These receptors all stem from a person aged 18-60 years who received the Ad26.COV2.S COVID-19 vaccine or a placebo.

The CDR3 sequence: CASSLKSNSPLHF. Here the CDR3 DNA reads TGTGCCAGCAGCCTCAAGTCTAATTCACCCCTCCACTTT. The rearrangement links TRBV11-3 to TRBJ1-6; D call uncertain. With 5 bases removed from V and 6 bases from J, the gap between germline ends came to 8 bases. Germline V gene lookup returns CDR1 SGHNT and CDR2 YENEEA. CDR3 size: 13 residues.

The chain uses TRBV4-1 and TRBJ1-6; no clear D. V lost 0 bases and J 7 bases, leaving 16 bases between the germline ends. CDR3 length: 17 amino acids. Germline V gene sequence: CDR1 MGHRA, CDR2 YSYEKL. The CDR3 loop reads CASSQDGPGQANSPLHF. In DNA, the CDR3 is TGCGCCAGCAGCCAAGATGGCCCCGGGCAGGCGAATTCACCCCTCCACTTT.

Only one count was recorded for this clone. V is TRBV7-3 and J is TRBJ2-2; D not certain. The ends were cut back, 4 bases at V and 7 bases at J, with 10 bases in the middle. CDR1 is SGHTA, CDR2 FQGTGA, per germline. This CDR3 is 13 amino acids long. CDR3 residues: CASSSSGGGELFF. CDR3 nucleotides: TGTGCCAGCAGCTCTTCCGGCGGCGGGGAGCTGTTTTTT.

The chain recombines TRBV2 with TRBJ1-1; 7 bases fit TRBD1. The CDR3 loop spans 17 amino acids. Per the germline V gene, CDR1 is SNHLY and CDR2 is FYNNEI. V lost 4 bases to trimming and J lost 4 bases; unmatched junction nucleotides: 15. The CDR3 bases are TGTGCCAGCAGTGCGGACGACAGGGCCTCACGGGGCACTGAAGCTTTCTTT. Its protein is CASSADDRASRGTEAFF.

This clone was picked up one time. The chain is built from TRBV28 and TRBJ2-7; D is possibly TRBD1 (5 bases). The ends were cut back, 7 bases at V and 6 bases at J, with 22 bases in the middle. This CDR3 has 15 residues. Germline V gene lookup returns CDR1 MDHEN and CDR2 SYDVKM. The CDR3 nucleotides read TGTGCCAGCACCCCCCCCTGGGGCCAACCTTCCGAGCAGTACTTC. Translation: CASTPPWGQPSEQYF.

The chain carries TRBV4-1 and TRBJ2-1, with 8 positions matching TRBD1. The V gene end was trimmed by 1 base and the J gene end by 8 bases; junction bases not matched to a gene: 10. The germline gives CDR1 MGHRA, CDR2 YSYEKL. There are 16 residues in the CDR3. CDR3 coding DNA: TGCGCCAGCAGCCAAGCATCAGGGGGCTTTAGGGATGAGCAGTTCTTC. It translates to CASSQASGGFRDEQFF.

The chain combines TRBV30 with TRBJ2-7; tentatively, D is TRBD1 or TRBD2 (5 bases each). CDR3 length equals 14 residues. V lost 0 bases to trimming and J lost 3 bases, with 12 bases between them. In germline, CDR1 is GTSNPN, CDR2 SVGIG (reference sequence). CDR3 sequence reads: CAWSVKGRRYEQYF. CDR3 in DNA: TGTGCCTGGAGTGTAAAGGGACGGCGCTACGAGCAGTACTTC.

The sample holds one count of this clone. The rearrangement uses TRBV5-4 and TRBJ2-3; 10 nucleotides agree with TRBD1. Unmatched junction bases numbered 8, after V lost 4 bases and J lost 6 bases. The V gene's germline CDR1 is SGHNT and CDR2 YYREEE (reference sequence). The CDR3 is 15 residues long. CDR3 sequence: CASSRRTGGSDTQYF. The CDR3 DNA reads as TGTGCCAGCAGCCGCCGGACAGGGGGAAGCGATACGCAGTATTTT.

The V gene is TRBV7-9, the J gene TRBJ1-5; possibly TRBD1 for D (6 bases). The length of the CDR3 is 13 residues. V dropped 8 bases and J dropped 3 bases, with 11 bases sitting between them. The germline V gene encodes CDR1 SEHNR and CDR2 FQNEAQ (reference sequence). DNA of the CDR3: TGTGCCAGCGGGGCAGGGGCCAATCAGCCCCAGCATTTT. Translating gives CASGAGANQPQHF.

The rearrangement uses TRBV14 and TRBJ2-1; 9 nucleotides match TRBD2. With V trimmed by 3 bases and J by 5 bases, 14 bases remained unmatched. CDR1 SGHDN and CDR2 FVKESK come from the germline V gene. This CDR3 has 18 residues. The CDR3 loop reads CASSHGLAGRKFNNEQFF. The CDR3 DNA reads as TGTGCCAGCAGCCACGGTCTAGCGGGACGAAAATTTAACAATGAGCAGTTCTTC.

V usage is TRBV5-5 and J usage is TRBJ1-6; D unclear. Germline V lookup: CDR1 SGHKS, CDR2 YYEKEE (reference sequence). The CDR3 covers 11 residues. Between the trimmed V and J ends, which lost 6 bases and 7 bases, there was a span of 5 bases. In DNA form, the CDR3 reads TGTGCCAGCAACGGAAATTCACCCCTCCACTTT. Translation gives CASNGNSPLHF.

V gene TRBV19 combines with J gene TRBJ2-7; 8 positions match TRBD1. The CDR3 is 15 amino acids. Per germline, CDR1 LNHDA and CDR2 SQIVND (reference sequence). Germline trimming cut 4 bases from V and 3 bases from J; bases unmatched to any gene: 8. The DNA for the CDR3 is TGTGCCAGTAGTAACACAGGGGGTGTCAGCTACGAGCAGTACTTC. Translated: CASSNTGGVSYEQYF.

Written as DNA, the CDR3 is TGTGCCAGTAGTATAGCTGAAAACTATGGCTACACCTTC. Protein: CASSIAENYGYTF. The chain recombines TRBV19 with TRBJ1-2; D remains unclear. Trimming left V 1 base short and J 2 bases short, with 5 bases between. The CDR3 has 13 residues. Germline CDR1 is LNHDA and CDR2 is SQIVND (reference sequence).

This chain joins TRBV6-1 and TRBJ1-5, with D hard to call. Germline lookup yields CDR1 MNHNS and CDR2 SASEGT. V gave up 0 bases and J gave up 2 bases, with 8 bases separating them. The CDR3 runs to 15 residues. The CDR3 region has the DNA TGTGCCAGCAGTGAAGCGCCGGGTGGCAATCAGCCCCAGCATTTT. Amino acid sequence: CASSEAPGGNQPQHF.

This clone was observed a handful of times. This chain connects TRBV28 to TRBJ1-5; tentative D call: TRBD1 (5 bases). Trimming cost V 8 bases and J 9 bases, with 11 bases left between them. The CDR3 sequence is 11 residues long. The germline V gene encodes CDR1 MDHEN and CDR2 SYDVKM. DNA of the CDR3: TGTGCCAGCGCAGGGTCTCGGCCCCAGCATTTT. This translates into CASAGSRPQHF.

In this sample, this clone turned up once. The chain combines TRBV7-2 with TRBJ1-2; 7 bases fit TRBD1. This CDR3 has 13 residues. V lost 5 bases, J lost 9 bases, and 9 bases stayed unmatched. In germline, CDR1 is SGHTA, CDR2 FQGNSA. The CDR3 reads CASSPWDSPSYTF. CDR3 bases: TGTGCCAGCAGCCCCTGGGACAGCCCTAGCTACACCTTC.

V usage is TRBV28 and J usage is TRBJ1-2; D gene unclear. The CDR3 is made up of 11 amino acids. Germline V gene lookup returns CDR1 MDHEN and CDR2 SYDVKM. V lost 6 bases, J lost 6 bases, and 8 bases lay in between. The CDR3 nucleotides read TGTGCCAGCAGGGGTGCCCATGGCTACACCTTC. Translated, it gives CASRGAHGYTF.

This clone appeared a few times. This rearrangement joins TRBV28 to TRBJ1-2; 9 bases match TRBD1. Germline lookup yields CDR1 MDHEN and CDR2 SYDVKM. The CDR3 consists of 14 residues. The V segment lost 6 bases and the J segment 3 bases; nucleotides outside the gene matches: 5. The CDR3 DNA follows: TGTGCCAGCAGGGACAGGGGAAACTACTATGGCTACACCTTC. Amino acids: CASRDRGNYYGYTF.

The V and J genes are TRBV28 and TRBJ1-4; D gene uncertain. The germline V and J ends were trimmed by 2 bases and 5 bases, with 15 bases remaining between them. CDR3 size: 16 residues. Germline V gene sequence: CDR1 MDHEN, CDR2 SYDVKM. CDR3 bases: TGTGCCAGCAGTTTACGGGTAGGACGAAAGAATGAAAAACTGTTTTTT. This sequence encodes CASSLRVGRKNEKLFF.

This chain joins TRBV4-1 and TRBJ1-4, with unresolved D. V was trimmed by 1 base and J by 8 bases, leaving 8 bases between them. Germline V gene data show CDR1 as MGHRA and CDR2 as YSYEKL. The CDR3 sequence is 13 residues long. The CDR3 is CASSQVRSEKLFF. The CDR3, as DNA: TGCGCCAGCAGCCAAGTCCGCTCCGAAAAACTGTTTTTT.

The V and J genes are TRBV4-2 and TRBJ2-1, with a weak D call TRBD1 (6 bases). The CDR3 has 16 amino acids. V was clipped by 4 bases and J by 0 bases, with 13 bases between them. CDR1 LGHNA and CDR2 YNFKEQ come from the germline V gene. The CDR3 bases are TGTGCCAGCAGCCCAGCAACAGGGAGCTCCTACAATGAGCAGTTCTTC. Its protein is CASSPATGSSYNEQFF.

The chain has TRBV15 and TRBJ1-2; a weak D match, TRBD1 (6 bases). Germline V CDR1 and CDR2: LNHNV, YYDKDF (reference sequence). Trimming stripped 1 base from V and 4 bases from J, with 13 bases between. This CDR3 contains 15 residues. The CDR3 coding sequence is TGTGCCACCAGCAGAGCAGGGGTCCTGGGCTATGGCTACACCTTC. As protein: CATSRAGVLGYGYTF.

This clone occurred a few times. The chain is built from TRBV7-6 and TRBJ1-3; 10 positions match TRBD1. The junction had 18 bases not matched to a gene; V was cut back by 7 bases and J by 0 bases. CDR1 and CDR2 from the germline V gene are SGHVS and FNYEAQ. This CDR3 is built from 20 residues. CDR3 amino acids: CASTQLGTGASTSSGNTIYF. CDR3 nucleotide sequence: TGTGCCAGCACCCAACTCGGGACAGGGGCATCAACAAGCTCTGGAAACACCATATATTTT.